The rows below give T cell receptor beta chains drawn from one sample of a study of blood T cell repertoires in COVID-19. TCRdb's table, derived via immunoSEQ multiplex PCR, lists solely in-frame clones and lacks some. Of fewer than 110,000 clones listed, approximately 84% were seen once; the top ten hold over 4%. Input material: peripheral blood. Receptor source: a human donor in a cohort sampled during active COVID-19. CDR3s include the opening cysteine and the closing phenylalanine or tryptophan. A D gene is named only where the DNA matches it firmly. Clone size is not always given. Where it is, it says once, few, many or a class for expanded clones.

j_call v_call d_call cdr3_length clone_size cdr3_aa cdr3_nt
TRBJ2-5 TRBV6-5 . 13 . CASSRPGVETQYF TGTGCCAGCAGTCGACCAGGGGTTGAGACCCAGTACTTC
TRBJ2-3 TRBV20-1 . 10 few CSATSDTQYF TGCAGTGCTACATCAGATACGCAGTATTTT
TRBJ1-4 TRBV2 . 11 once CASSSEDSWTF TGTGCCAGCAGTTCAGAGGACAGCTGGACTTTT
TRBJ2-1 TRBV3-1/TRBV3-2 . 13 . CASSQGSDNEQFF TGTGCCAGCAGCCAAGGTTCCGACAATGAGCAGTTCTTC
TRBJ2-1 TRBV7-2 . 15 . CASSLGQAVYNEQFF TGTGCCAGCAGCTTAGGTCAGGCCGTCTACAATGAGCAGTTCTTC
TRBJ2-7 TRBV7-2 TRBD2 16 . CASSPLWAGASYEQYF TGTGCCAGCAGCCCCCTCTGGGCGGGAGCCTCCTACGAGCAGTACTTC
TRBJ1-4 TRBV10-3 . 13 . CAISVGGNEKLFF TGTGCCATCAGTGTAGGGGGTAATGAAAAACTGTTTTTT
TRBJ2-7 TRBV10-3 . 13 . CAIASPGTYEQYF TGTGCCATCGCGTCCCCAGGGACCTACGAGCAGTACTTC
TRBJ1-3 TRBV13 . 14 . CASSQQLSGNTIYF TGTGCCAGCAGCCAACAGCTCTCTGGAAACACCATATATTTT
TRBJ1-1 TRBV12-3/TRBV12-4 . 13 . CASTRQVGTEAFF TGTGCCAGCACCCGACAGGTAGGCACTGAAGCTTTCTTT
TRBJ1-1 TRBV6-5 . 13 few CASSPRGDTEAFF TGTGCCAGCAGCCCCAGGGGCGACACTGAAGCTTTCTTT
TRBJ2-1 TRBV4-1 . 15 few CASSQVGFLANEQFF TGCGCCAGCAGCCAAGTCGGTTTCCTAGCGAATGAGCAGTTCTTC
TRBJ2-2 TRBV7-2 . 15 . CASSGWGANTGELFF TGTGCCAGCAGCGGGTGGGGAGCAAACACCGGGGAGCTGTTTTTT
TRBJ1-4 TRBV6-5 TRBD1 16 . CASSYGTGAGNEKLFF TGTGCCAGCAGTTACGGGACAGGGGCCGGGAACGAAAAACTGTTTTTT
TRBJ2-3 TRBV15 TRBD1 16 once CATSSGQGALVDTQYF TGTGCCACCAGCAGTGGACAGGGGGCTTTGGTGGATACGCAGTATTTT
TRBJ1-2 TRBV27 TRBD1 12 once CASSSQGYGYTF TGTGCCAGCAGTTCACAGGGGTATGGCTACACCTTC
TRBJ1-1 TRBV7-3 TRBD1 14 once CASSSGQGSTEAFF TGTGCCAGCAGCTCGGGACAGGGGAGCACTGAAGCTTTCTTT
TRBJ2-3 TRBV5-1 TRBD2 17 . CASSWRGTSGSSDTQYF TGCGCCAGCAGCTGGCGGGGGACTAGCGGGAGTTCGGATACGCAGTATTTT
TRBJ2-1 TRBV7-9 . 13 . CASSQRGNNEQFF TGTGCCAGCAGCCAGAGAGGAAACAATGAGCAGTTCTTC
TRBJ2-2 TRBV7-6 TRBD1 16 . CASSGDRGKLAGELFF TGTGCCAGCAGCGGCGACAGGGGAAAGCTGGCCGGGGAGCTGTTTTTT
TRBJ1-4 TRBV19 . 15 . CASSISGVTNEKLFF TGTGCCAGTAGTATAAGCGGAGTAACTAATGAAAAACTGTTTTTT
TRBJ2-3 TRBV4-1 TRBD2 15 . CASSLLSGSGDTQYF TGCGCCAGCAGCCTCCTTAGCGGGAGTGGCGATACGCAGTATTTT
TRBJ1-3 TRBV29-1 . 14 . CSVDMPGSGNTIYF TGCAGCGTGGACATGCCAGGTTCTGGAAACACCATATATTTT
TRBJ2-5 TRBV30 TRBD2 15 . CAWSVPSGSSETQYF TGTGCCTGGAGTGTACCTAGCGGGAGTTCGGAGACCCAGTACTTC
TRBJ2-1 TRBV6-4 TRBD2 15 . CASSASTSGTDEQFF TGTGCCAGCAGCGCCTCGACTAGCGGGACAGATGAGCAGTTCTTC
TRBJ1-5 TRBV25-1 . 12 . CASASGNQPQHF TGTGCCAGTGCTTCAGGGAATCAGCCCCAGCATTTT
TRBJ2-3 TRBV7-2 TRBD2 17 . CASSFTTSGSRADTQYF TGTGCCAGCAGCTTTACGACTAGCGGGAGCCGAGCAGATACGCAGTATTTT
TRBJ1-2 TRBV11-1 . 13 once CASRSAAQYGYTF TGTGCCAGCAGATCGGCGGCGCAGTACGGCTACACCTTC
TRBJ1-2 TRBV10-3 . 15 . CAISGSAGWADGYTF TGTGCCATCAGTGGGTCTGCAGGGTGGGCTGATGGCTACACCTTC
TRBJ1-1 TRBV5-4 . 13 . CASARRGGTEAFF TGTGCCAGCGCTCGGAGGGGGGGAACTGAAGCTTTCTTT